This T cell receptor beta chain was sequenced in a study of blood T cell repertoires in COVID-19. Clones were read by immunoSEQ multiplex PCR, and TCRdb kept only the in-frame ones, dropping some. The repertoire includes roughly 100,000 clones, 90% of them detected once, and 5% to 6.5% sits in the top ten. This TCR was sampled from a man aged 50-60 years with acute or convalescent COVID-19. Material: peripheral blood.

In DNA form, the CDR3 reads TGCGCCAGCCGGCCGGGACAGGGATTCCTCTACGAGCAGTACTTC. Translated, it gives CASRPGQGFLYEQYF. This chain links TRBV5-1 with TRBJ2-7, with TRBD1 matching 9 bases. Germline CDR1 SGHRS, CDR2 YFSETQ. The CDR3 loop spans 15 amino acids. Trimming removed 7 bases from V and 3 bases from J; junction bases left unmatched: 11. The full variable domain, in which reference TRBV5-1 and TRBJ2-7 provide the parts outside the CDR3, is KAGVTQTPRYLIKTRGQQVTLSCSPISGHRSVSWYQQTPGQGLQFLFEYFSETQRNKGNFPGRFSGRQFSNSRSEMNVSTLELGDSALYLCASRPGQGFLYEQYFGPGTRLTVT.